One and the same sample provided the 30 T cell receptor beta chains below, sequenced in a study of T-cell reconstitution after alpha-beta-depleted transplantation in children. As it was prepared, the TCRbeta library received unique molecular identifiers. TCRdb re-called the PCR reads through MiXCR, storing one row per CDR3 protein. The sample lists around 450,000 distinct CDR3 sequences, roughly 44% occurring once. The sequences come from PBMCs, collected before TCRalphabeta/CD19-depleted stem cell transplant. The receptors were gathered from a girl under 10 years old with aplastic anemia, due to receive a stem cell transplant.

The chain couples TRBV5-1 to TRBJ2-1, with a tentative D call TRBD1 (6 bases). Germline lookup yields CDR1 SGHRS and CDR2 YFSETQ. V dropped 4 bases and J dropped 8 bases, with 16 bases sitting between them. The CDR3 has 14 residues. The CDR3 DNA follows: TGCGCCAGCAGCCCGGGACAACGTTTGGATGAGCAGTTCTTC. Protein sequence: CASSPGQRLDEQFF.

V and J are TRBV27 and TRBJ1-4; D unclear. The CDR3 contains 16 residues. V gave up 2 bases and J gave up 2 bases, with 12 bases separating them. The germline CDR1 and CDR2 sequences are MNHEY and SMNVEV (reference sequence). CDR3 DNA sequence: TGTGCCAGCAGTTTAAGCCGGGAGCAGACTAATGAAAAACTGTTTTTT. This translates into CASSLSREQTNEKLFF.

This clonotype was observed a few times. The J gene is TRBJ2-1, the V gene TRBV24-1; 11 positions agree with TRBD2. J was trimmed by 4 bases and V by 1 base; bases with no gene match: 5. The CDR3 extends over 17 amino acids. From germline, CDR1 is KGHDR and CDR2 SFDVKD. The CDR3 region is CATSDFVAGGGYNEQFF. CDR3 nucleotide sequence: TGTGCCACCAGTGATTTCGTAGCGGGAGGGGGATACAATGAGCAGTTCTTC.

This chain uses TRBV6-2 or TRBV6-3 with TRBJ2-4; D possibly corresponds to TRBD2 (6 bases). Germline loops: CDR1 MNHEY, CDR2 SVGEGT. The CDR3 runs 13 residues. Trimming removed 2 bases at V and 6 bases at J, with 8 bases between. DNA for the CDR3: TGTGCCAGCAGTTACGCCGGGGGAAACATTCAGTACTTC. Translation gives CASSYAGGNIQYF.

Only a few counts were recorded for this clonotype. The chain carries TRBV3-1 and TRBJ2-1, with 7 bases identical to TRBD2. The V and J ends lost 0 bases and 4 bases, in that order; junction bases with no gene match: 6. Germline-derived CDR1 and CDR2 are LGHDT and YNNKEL (reference sequence). There are 16 residues in the CDR3. CDR3 region: CASSQDPASGYNEQFF. CDR3 DNA: TGTGCCAGCAGCCAAGACCCGGCTAGCGGTTACAATGAGCAGTTCTTC.

V gene TRBV6-5 combines with J gene TRBJ2-3, with unresolved D. V lost 6 bases and J lost 7, with 8 bases in between. Germline loops: CDR1 MNHEY, CDR2 SVGAGI. CDR3 length: 11 residues. The chain's CDR3 is CASRRGNTQYF. The CDR3 DNA reads as TGTGCCAGCAGGCGCGGCAATACGCAGTATTTT.

The chain couples TRBV20-1 to TRBJ2-2, with 10 bases aligning to TRBD2. Looked up from germline, CDR1 is DFQATT and CDR2 is SNEGSKA (reference sequence). The junction had 8 bases not matched to a gene; V was cut back by 6 bases and J by 4 bases. The CDR3 is 15 residues long. The DNA of the CDR3 is TGCAGTGCCCCCCTTAGCGGGGGGCGCACCGGGGAGCTGTTTTTT. Translating it yields CSAPLSGGRTGELFF.

V gene TRBV7-9 combines with J gene TRBJ1-2; D is unresolved. V was clipped by 6 bases and J by 5 bases, with 22 bases between them. Germline loops: CDR1 SEHNR, CDR2 FQNEAQ (reference sequence). The CDR3 is 16 residues long. The CDR3 is CASSFPHGGIGYGYTF. CDR3 nucleotides: TGTGCCAGCAGTTTTCCTCATGGAGGGATCGGATATGGCTACACCTTC.

This chain connects TRBV12-3 or TRBV12-4 to TRBJ2-2; D call uncertain. This CDR3 contains 16 residues. Trimming cost V 4 bases and J 1 base, with 13 bases left between them. The DNA for the CDR3 is TGTGCCAGCAGTTCCCTTGCGGTTTTGAACACCGGGGAGCTGTTTTTT. Residues: CASSSLAVLNTGELFF.

The chain joins TRBV7-9 to TRBJ1-1; D remains ambiguous. The CDR3 spans 15 residues. V was shortened by 0 bases and J by 1 base, with 9 bases between the two germline ends. Germline V CDR1 and CDR2: SEHNR, FQNEAQ (reference sequence). CDR3 coding DNA: TGTGCCAGCAGCTTAGCAACCGGGCAGAACACTGAAGCTTTCTTT. Translation: CASSLATGQNTEAFF.

In its sample, this clonotype was seen a few times. The chain uses TRBV5-8 and TRBJ1-2; 8 bases are shared with TRBD1. Germline CDR1 is SGHTS and CDR2 is YDEGEE. This CDR3 region has 16 residues. Trimming cost V 2 bases and J 8 bases; bases outside gene matches: 14. This CDR3 is CASSFRGTGHIGGYTF. Written as DNA, the CDR3 is TGTGCCAGCAGCTTCCGCGGGACAGGTCATATAGGGGGCTACACCTTC.

The V and J genes are TRBV5-1 and TRBJ2-7; TRBD2 matches at 7 bases. CDR1 and CDR2 (germline): SGHRS, YFSETQ. This CDR3 is 14 amino acids long. J was trimmed by 1 base and V by 5 bases; bases with no gene match: 6. The CDR3 sequence: CASSNSRESYEQYF. CDR3 sequence (DNA): TGCGCCAGCAGTAATTCGCGGGAGTCCTACGAGCAGTACTTC.

V is TRBV5-1 and J is TRBJ2-7, with TRBD2 identical over 12 bases. This CDR3 contains 16 residues. CDR1 is SGHRS and CDR2 is YFSETQ in the germline V gene. The V and J ends lost 4 bases and 0 bases, in that order; junction bases with no gene match: 5. The CDR3 protein is CASSPGLAGRSYEQYF. The CDR3 region has the DNA TGCGCCAGCAGCCCCGGACTAGCGGGACGCTCCTACGAGCAGTACTTC. The full variable domain, in which reference TRBV5-1 and TRBJ2-7 provide the parts outside the CDR3, is KAGVTQTPRYLIKTRGQQVTLSCSPISGHRSVSWYQQTPGQGLQFLFEYFSETQRNKGNFPGRFSGRQFSNSRSEMNVSTLELGDSALYLCASSPGLAGRSYEQYFGPGTRLTVT.

The J gene is TRBJ2-7, the V gene TRBV4-2, with 10 bases matching TRBD2. V lost 4 bases and J lost 1; bases outside the gene matches: 4. The CDR3 length is 15 residues. CDR1 is LGHNA, CDR2 YNFKEQ, per germline. This CDR3 reads CASSLGTSESYEQYF. The CDR3 DNA reads TGTGCCAGCAGCCTCGGGACTAGCGAATCCTACGAGCAGTACTTC.

This chain uses TRBV20-1 with TRBJ2-7; tentatively, D is TRBD1 (6 bases). Germline V gene sequence: CDR1 DFQATT, CDR2 SNEGSKA (reference sequence). Trimming pared 3 bases from V and 3 bases from J, leaving 15 bases between. The CDR3 is 14 residues long. As DNA, the CDR3 is TGCAGTGCTAGTCAACGAGGCAGGGGCTACGAGCAGTACTTC. Amino acid sequence: CSASQRGRGYEQYF.

J is TRBJ2-1 and V is TRBV10-3; TRBD2 aligns across 8 bases. The V and J ends lost 0 bases and 6 bases, in that order; junction bases with no gene match: 7. Germline lookup yields CDR1 ENHRY and CDR2 SYGVKD. The CDR3 length is 16 residues. DNA for the CDR3: TGTGCCATCAGTGAGTCCGGGGTCGGGGGGGTCAATGAGCAGTTCTTC. Its translation is CAISESGVGGVNEQFF.

This chain uses TRBV20-1 with TRBJ2-1; D gene unclear. The germline CDR1 and CDR2 sequences are DFQATT and SNEGSKA (reference sequence). The CDR3 consists of 14 residues. The V end was cut by 7 bases, the J end by 1 base, with 14 bases between. In nucleotides, the CDR3 is TGCAGTGTTACGAGTGGTTTATCCTACAATGAGCAGTTCTTC. It encodes CSVTSGLSYNEQFF.

This chain connects TRBV20-1 to TRBJ2-4, with D perhaps TRBD2 (5 bases). Germline assignment: CDR1 DFQATT and CDR2 SNEGSKA (reference sequence). With 6 bases removed from V and 0 bases from J, the gap between germline ends came to 9 bases. The CDR3 covers 13 residues. CDR3: CSAVAIAKNIQYF. The DNA of the CDR3 is TGCAGTGCAGTAGCGATAGCCAAAAACATTCAGTACTTC.

Many counts were recorded for this clonotype. The J gene is TRBJ2-1, the V gene TRBV7-9; the D gene is possibly TRBD2 (5 bases). The CDR3 length is 15 residues. Germline values: CDR1 SEHNR, CDR2 FQNEAQ (reference sequence). The V and J ends lost 5 bases and 6 bases respectively, with 17 bases between them. The chain's CDR3 is CASSRTIGERNEQFF. In nucleotides, the CDR3 is TGTGCCAGCAGCCGTACCATCGGGGAGCGCAATGAGCAGTTCTTC.

This clonotype showed up just a few times. V and J are TRBV18 and TRBJ1-1, with unresolved D. Deletions cut 4 bases from V and 2 bases from J, with 14 bases between. Germline V CDR1 and CDR2: KGHSH, LQKENI. The CDR3 is 15 amino acids. CDR3 nucleotides: TGTGCCAGCTCACTAGTCAGCACAGCCAACACTGAAGCTTTCTTT. It is translated as CASSLVSTANTEAFF.

The chain carries TRBV7-2 and TRBJ1-2; 7 nucleotides align to TRBD1. The CDR3 contains 17 residues. Trimming at V came to 6 bases and at J to 6 bases, leaving 19 bases not matched to a gene. Germline V gene sequence: CDR1 SGHTA, CDR2 FQGNSA. The CDR3 region has the DNA TGTGCCAGCAGACTTCACCTCCTCCCCGGGACAGCCAATGGCTACACCTTC. Translation gives CASRLHLLPGTANGYTF.

The genes are TRBV18 and TRBJ2-2; D is possibly TRBD2 (5 bases). Germline V gene lookup returns CDR1 KGHSH and CDR2 LQKENI. The CDR3 has 17 residues. V was clipped by 3 bases and J by 7 bases, with 21 bases between them. This CDR3 reads CASSPVTPWTSHGELFF. For the CDR3, the DNA is TGTGCCAGCTCACCTGTAACTCCTTGGACTTCCCACGGGGAGCTGTTTTTT. The full variable domain, rest sourced from reference TRBV18 and TRBJ2-2, is NAGVMQNPRHLVRRRGQEARLRCSPMKGHSHVYWYRQLPEEGLKFMVYLQKENIIDESGMPKERFSAEFPKEGPSILRIQQVVRGDSAAYFCASSPVTPWTSHGELFFGEGSRLTVL.

This clonotype has ten or more counts. This chain links TRBV7-3 with TRBJ2-1, with D hard to call. The CDR3 loop spans 15 amino acids. Trimming shortened V by 1 base and J by 5 bases, and 12 bases separated the two germline ends. Germline V lookup: CDR1 SGHTA, CDR2 FQGTGA. Here the CDR3 DNA reads TGTGCCAGCAGCTTAAAACCGGCACTGCACAATGAGCAGTTCTTC. It codes for CASSLKPALHNEQFF.

In the case of this clonotype: Since a much larger clone is just one base distant, this may be a read error. The chain has TRBV4-3 and TRBJ2-1; a possible D gene is TRBD1 (5 bases). Germline lookup yields CDR1 LGHNA and CDR2 YSLEER. The CDR3 has 16 residues. The CDR3 sequence is CATSPTDWGTYNEQFF. The CDR3 DNA sequence: TGCGCCACCAGCCCCACCGACTGGGGCACCTACAATGAGCAGTTCTTC.

V is TRBV5-5 and J is TRBJ2-1; D is undetermined. With 4 bases removed from V and 2 bases from J, the gap between germline ends came to 16 bases. The length of the CDR3 is 16 residues. The germline V gene has CDR1 SGHKS and CDR2 YYEKEE (reference sequence). Written as DNA, the CDR3 is TGTGCCAGCAGCCTGGGTAGATCCTATGCCTACAATGAGCAGTTCTTC. This codes for CASSLGRSYAYNEQFF. The whole variable domain, filled in from reference TRBV5-5 and TRBJ2-1, reads DAGVTQSPTHLIKTRGQQVTLRCSPISGHKSVSWYQQVLGQGPQFIFQYYEKEERGRGNFPDRFSARQFPNYSSELNVNALLLGDSALYLCASSLGRSYAYNEQFFGPGTRLTVL.

CDR3 DNA sequence: TGTGCCAGCAGCTTCATAGCGGGGCCGAGGGCAGATACGCAGTATTTT. It encodes CASSFIAGPRADTQYF. The genes are TRBV7-2 and TRBJ2-3; 8 bases fit TRBD2. CDR3 length: 16 amino acids. In germline, CDR1 is SGHTA, CDR2 FQGNSA. The J segment lost 4 bases and the V segment lost 3 bases, leaving 9 bases of the junction unmatched.

The rearrangement uses TRBV7-9 and TRBJ2-7, with 8 bases that match TRBD2. Trimming cost V 6 bases and J 5 bases; bases outside gene matches: 15. The germline V gene encodes CDR1 SEHNR and CDR2 FQNEAQ (reference sequence). The CDR3 totals 16 residues. The CDR3, as DNA: TGTGCCAGCAGTTTCTACTCGACTAGCGAAGGAAACGAGCAGTACTTC. Translated, it gives CASSFYSTSEGNEQYF.

The rearrangement uses TRBV5-4 and TRBJ2-3, with 9 bases that match TRBD2. This CDR3 has 19 residues. Germline CDR1 is SGHNT and CDR2 is YYREEE (reference sequence). J lost 4 bases, V lost 2 bases, and 17 bases had no gene match. CDR3: CASSLLGDSGGPEADTQYF. CDR3 DNA: TGTGCCAGCAGCTTATTGGGTGATAGCGGGGGCCCTGAGGCAGATACGCAGTATTTT.

The chain couples TRBV15 to TRBJ1-5, with unresolved D. CDR1 and CDR2 from the germline V gene are LNHNV and YYDKDF (reference sequence). The CDR3 runs 16 residues. The V gene lost 0 bases and the J gene lost 3 bases, with 12 bases spanning the gap. DNA for the CDR3: TGTGCCACCAGCAGAGACCAGGTCCCTTACAATCAGCCCCAGCATTTT. It specifies CATSRDQVPYNQPQHF.

Details on this clonotype: A much more abundant neighbour one base away suggests this may be a read error. This sequence joins TRBV27 and TRBJ2-1; possibly TRBD2 for D (6 bases). Trimming left V 8 bases short and J 2 bases short, with 16 bases between. The CDR3 length is 15 residues. Germline CDR1 MNHEY, CDR2 SMNVEV (reference sequence). CDR3 residues: CASAPAPGAYNEQFF. The CDR3 DNA reads as TGTGCCAGCGCACCAGCTCCGGGGGCCTACAATGAGCAGTTCTTC.